The rows below give T cell receptor beta chains drawn from one sample of a study of blood T cell repertoires in COVID-19. Sequencing used immunoSEQ multiplex PCR; TCRdb keeps in-frame clones, though not all of them. This sample yields roughly 260,000 clones, of which approximately 80% are seen a single time; 3% to 4% belongs to the top ten. The sequencing input was peripheral blood. These receptors came from a woman in her 40s with active or convalescent COVID-19. CDR3s include the opening cysteine and the closing phenylalanine or tryptophan. A D gene is named only where the DNA matches it firmly. The size field is filled for only some rows; it gives once, few, many or a size class.

.	TRBV7-2	TRBJ1-5	.	CASSLGPRQPQHF	TGTGCCAGCAGCTTAGGCCCGCGTCAGCCCCAGCATTTT
.	TRBV15	TRBJ1-3	.	CATSRNLGGVGTYGNTIYF	TGTGCCACCAGCAGAAACCTAGGGGGGGTGGGAACGTATGGAAACACCATATATTTT
.	TRBV10-3	TRBJ1-4	.	CAISEREISKLFF	TGTGCCATCAGTGAGAGGGAGATCTCAAAACTGTTTTTT
.	TRBV29-1	TRBJ1-1	.	CSAYYNTEAFF	TGCAGCGCCTACTATAACACTGAAGCTTTCTTT
many	TRBV3-1/TRBV3-2	TRBJ2-5	TRBD2	CASKAGGETQYF	TGTGCCAGCAAGGCGGGGGGAGAGACCCAGTACTTC
.	TRBV19	TRBJ2-1	.	CASSGRLTYNEQFF	TGTGCCAGTAGTGGCAGGTTAACCTACAATGAGCAGTTCTTC
.	TRBV5-4	TRBJ1-1	.	CASSGGVGGPPGAFF	TGTGCCAGCAGCGGGGGGGTCGGGGGTCCACCGGGCGCTTTCTTT
.	TRBV27	TRBJ1-6	TRBD1	CASSSYDRAYNSPLHF	TGTGCCAGCAGTTCCTACGACAGGGCCTATAATTCACCCCTCCACTTT
.	TRBV28	TRBJ2-5	.	CASSLLAGQETQYF	TGTGCCAGCAGTTTATTGGCAGGACAAGAGACCCAGTACTTC
.	TRBV18	TRBJ1-4	TRBD1	CASSGQKNEKLFF	TGTGCCAGCTCGGGACAGAAAAATGAAAAACTGTTTTTT
.	TRBV10-2	TRBJ1-1	TRBD1	CASREAQGISEAFF	TGCGCCAGCCGAGAAGCACAGGGGATTAGCGAAGCTTTCTTT
.	TRBV15	TRBJ1-6	TRBD1	CATSRTGVDSPLHF	TGTGCCACCAGCAGAACAGGGGTCGATTCACCCCTCCACTTT
.	TRBV12-2	TRBJ2-3	.	CASLVFPDLDTQYF	TGTGCAAGTCTAGTCTTCCCTGACTTAGATACGCAGTATTTT
.	TRBV10-2	TRBJ1-4	.	CASSESGPKLFF	TGCGCCAGCAGTGAGTCGGGGCCTAAACTGTTTTTT
.	TRBV5-6	TRBJ2-7	.	CASSSETNYEQYF	TGTGCCAGCAGCTCCGAGACAAACTACGAGCAGTACTTC
.	TRBV30	TRBJ1-4	TRBD1	CAWSLRGGWANEKLFF	TGTGCCTGGAGTCTTAGAGGGGGCTGGGCTAATGAAAAACTGTTTTTT
once	TRBV30	TRBJ2-1	TRBD1	CANRDRGYNEQFF	TGTGCCAACCGGGACAGGGGGTACAATGAGCAGTTCTTC
once	TRBV28	TRBJ1-5	.	CASSLGQMSNQPQHF	TGTGCCAGCAGTTTAGGCCAGATGAGCAATCAGCCCCAGCATTTT
.	TRBV2	TRBJ1-2	TRBD1	CASSGQGEYGYTF	TGTGCCAGCAGTGGACAGGGGGAATATGGCTACACCTTC
.	TRBV3-1/TRBV3-2	TRBJ1-1	.	CASSQGPPVAFF	TGTGCCAGCAGCCAAGGTCCGCCAGTAGCTTTCTTT
.	TRBV6-5	TRBJ1-4	TRBD1	CASSRQGLYEKLFF	TGTGCCAGCAGCCGACAGGGTTTATATGAAAAACTGTTTTTT
.	TRBV6-4	TRBJ1-5	.	CASSEDAVQPQHF	TGTGCCAGCAGTGAGGATGCGGTTCAGCCCCAGCATTTT
.	TRBV2	TRBJ2-5	TRBD1	CASRADRSQETQYF	TGTGCCAGCAGGGCGGACAGGTCCCAAGAGACCCAGTACTTC
.	TRBV28	TRBJ2-1	.	CASSHRGQWRGRSYNEQFF	TGTGCCAGCAGTCATAGGGGACAATGGAGAGGTCGCTCCTACAATGAGCAGTTCTTC
.	TRBV5-5	TRBJ2-7	.	CASSPGPQLYSYEQYF	TGTGCCAGCAGCCCCGGCCCACAGCTTTACTCCTACGAGCAGTACTTC
.	TRBV11-1	TRBJ1-1	.	CASKGGAANTEAFF	TGTGCCAGCAAGGGGGGGGCGGCGAACACTGAAGCTTTCTTT
.	TRBV2	TRBJ2-3	TRBD2	CAGGAGGAVGDTQYF	TGTGCCGGGGGGGCGGGGGGCGCCGTTGGAGATACGCAGTATTTT